The 14 T cell receptor beta chains reported below all come from one sample, sequenced in a study of cytomegalovirus exposure and HLA in healthy donors (dated by TCRdb to between 2016 and 2019). Libraries were constructed by the immunoSEQ multiplex PCR assay. A mixture of 60 forward primers for TCR Vbeta segments and 13 reverse primers for TCR Jbeta segments was used in the multiplex PCR. This is the immuneACCESS table as TCRdb keeps it, with only in-frame sequences that have V and J called. A part of the clones is gone; compared with another copy, unresolved V genes explain less than half, and the rest is unexplained. In all, the sample holds 180,000 or so clones, and roughly 79% of those were seen once. The top ten constitute 4.9% of the sample. Sequenced: PBMCs. The receptors were gathered from a woman aged 18 to 35 in good health and CMV-seropositive.

This rearrangement joins TRBV29-1 to TRBJ2-1; a weak D match, TRBD2 (6 bases). CDR3 length: 14 amino acids. V was trimmed by 4 bases and J by 6 bases, leaving 16 bases between them. Germline values: CDR1 SQVTM, CDR2 ANQGSEA. In DNA form, the CDR3 reads TGCAGCGTTGGTGCGGGGTCTTACTCCAATGAGCAGTTCTTC. It is translated as CSVGAGSYSNEQFF.

The genes are TRBV7-8 and TRBJ2-7; 7 positions match TRBD2. The length of the CDR3 is 15 residues. Trimming removed 5 bases from V and 7 bases from J; junction bases left unmatched: 14. Germline V gene data show CDR1 as SGHVS and CDR2 as FQNEAQ. CDR3 sequence reads: CASSPEASGTWEQYF. CDR3 DNA: TGTGCCAGCAGCCCTGAGGCTAGCGGAACGTGGGAGCAGTACTTC.

V and J are TRBV11-2 and TRBJ2-3; D unclear. V was pared by 3 bases and J by 5 bases, with 9 bases between. Germline-derived CDR1 and CDR2 are SGHAT and FQNNGV. CDR3 size: 13 residues. CDR3 nucleotide sequence: TGTGCCAGCAGCTTCGCGATCGTAGATACGCAGTATTTT. Residues: CASSFAIVDTQYF. Filled out from reference TRBV11-2 and TRBJ2-3, the complete variable domain reads EAGVAQSPRYKIIEKRQSVAFWCNPISGHATLYWYQQILGQGPKLLIQFQNNGVVDDSQLPKDRFSAERLKGVDSTLKIQPAKLEDSAVYLCASSFAIVDTQYFGPGTRLTVL.

Written as DNA, the CDR3 is TGTGCCATAGGGTTCGCGGGGGGAAACACCATATATTTT. It yields the protein CAIGFAGGNTIYF. V gene TRBV7-2 combines with J gene TRBJ1-3; the D is unclear. CDR3 size: 13 residues. The germline V and J ends were trimmed by 10 bases and 4 bases, with 14 bases remaining between them. Germline CDR1 and CDR2: SGHTA and FQGNSA.

The chain is built from TRBV2 and TRBJ1-1, with 9 bases lining up with TRBD1. This CDR3 has 15 amino acids. Germline values: CDR1 SNHLY, CDR2 FYNNEI. Trimming took 6 bases from V and 6 from J; bases not matched to a gene: 11. CDR3 nucleotide sequence: TGTGCCAGCAGACTAGGGACAGGGATGGTTGCTGAAGCTTTCTTT. This gives the protein CASRLGTGMVAEAFF.

The rearrangement joins TRBV28 to TRBJ2-5; D may be TRBD1 (6 bases). Trimming left V 5 bases short and J 0 bases short, with 13 bases between. CDR1 MDHEN and CDR2 SYDVKM come from the germline V gene. The CDR3 is 15 amino acids. The CDR3 DNA follows: TGTGCCAGCAGTGGCCATACAGGGTACCAAGAGACCCAGTACTTC. Amino acids: CASSGHTGYQETQYF.

In its sample, this clone was seen once. The rearrangement joins TRBV7-9 to TRBJ2-5, with 8 bases fitting TRBD2. The V gene's germline CDR1 is SEHNR and CDR2 FQNEAQ (reference sequence). This CDR3 contains 15 residues. V shed 4 bases, J shed 5 bases, and the junction held 9 bases outside the gene matches. CDR3 bases: TGTGCCAGCAGCTCGACCAGCGGGGGAGTGGAGACCCAGTACTTC. Protein sequence: CASSSTSGGVETQYF.

This chain's CDR3 is CASSSAGTSGGMMQYF. The CDR3 DNA reads as TGTGCCAGCAGCTCAGCCGGGACTAGCGGGGGAATGATGCAGTACTTC. The gene calls are TRBV7-8 and TRBJ2-7; 14 nucleotides line up with TRBD2. Germline trimming cut 4 bases from V and 9 bases from J; bases unmatched to any gene: 11. There are 16 residues in the CDR3. Germline-derived CDR1 and CDR2 are SGHVS and FQNEAQ.

The V and J genes are TRBV7-2 and TRBJ2-3; 11 nucleotides align to TRBD2. Looked up from germline, CDR1 is SGHTA and CDR2 is FQGNSA. Germline trimming cut 1 base from V and 6 bases from J; bases unmatched to any gene: 3. This CDR3 has 15 residues. The DNA for the CDR3 is TGTGCCAGCAGCTTAGTAGCGGGGGGGCCTGATACGCAGTATTTT. Amino acid sequence: CASSLVAGGPDTQYF.

CDR3 in DNA: TGTGCCAGTAGTCAGGCGAAGGCCTACGAGCAGTACTTC. This codes for CASSQAKAYEQYF. J is TRBJ2-7 and V is TRBV19; no definite D call. Between the trimmed V and J ends, which lost 5 bases and 2 bases, there was a span of 10 bases. From germline, CDR1 is LNHDA and CDR2 SQIVND (reference sequence). This CDR3 is built from 13 residues.

The chain carries TRBV19 and TRBJ2-7, with TRBD2 as a possible D gene (6 bases). Germline CDR1 and CDR2: LNHDA and SQIVND (reference sequence). The CDR3 has 17 amino acids. V was trimmed by 0 bases and J by 1 base, leaving 16 bases between them. For the CDR3, the DNA is TGTGCCAGTAGTATAGATCATGAGGAGGGGAGGTCCTACGAGCAGTACTTC. Protein product: CASSIDHEEGRSYEQYF.

This rearrangement joins TRBV4-1 to TRBJ2-3; 14 bases are shared with TRBD2. CDR3 size: 16 residues. Per the germline V gene, CDR1 is MGHRA and CDR2 is YSYEKL. Losses at the gene ends were 6 bases for V and 4 bases for J; bases not matched to a gene: 6. The CDR3 region is CASRRGTSGGSDTQYF. CDR3 DNA sequence: TGCGCCAGCAGAAGGGGGACTAGCGGGGGATCAGATACGCAGTATTTT.

The chain has TRBV28 and TRBJ2-5, with D uncertain. From germline, CDR1 is MDHEN and CDR2 SYDVKM. The CDR3 length is 16 residues. V lost 6 bases and J lost 5, with 22 bases in between. This CDR3 reads CASSPPNARGGETQYF. The CDR3, as DNA: TGTGCCAGCAGCCCGCCGAATGCGCGAGGTGGCGAGACCCAGTACTTC.

The rearrangement joins TRBV5-4 to TRBJ1-5; TRBD1 is a possible D gene (5 bases). V lost 4 bases and J lost 4, with 12 bases in between. This CDR3 is built from 14 residues. Germline assignment: CDR1 SGHNT and CDR2 YYREEE (reference sequence). For the CDR3, the DNA is TGTGCCAGCAGCCCACAGGTCTTTAATCAGCCCCAGCATTTT. Translated, it gives CASSPQVFNQPQHF.